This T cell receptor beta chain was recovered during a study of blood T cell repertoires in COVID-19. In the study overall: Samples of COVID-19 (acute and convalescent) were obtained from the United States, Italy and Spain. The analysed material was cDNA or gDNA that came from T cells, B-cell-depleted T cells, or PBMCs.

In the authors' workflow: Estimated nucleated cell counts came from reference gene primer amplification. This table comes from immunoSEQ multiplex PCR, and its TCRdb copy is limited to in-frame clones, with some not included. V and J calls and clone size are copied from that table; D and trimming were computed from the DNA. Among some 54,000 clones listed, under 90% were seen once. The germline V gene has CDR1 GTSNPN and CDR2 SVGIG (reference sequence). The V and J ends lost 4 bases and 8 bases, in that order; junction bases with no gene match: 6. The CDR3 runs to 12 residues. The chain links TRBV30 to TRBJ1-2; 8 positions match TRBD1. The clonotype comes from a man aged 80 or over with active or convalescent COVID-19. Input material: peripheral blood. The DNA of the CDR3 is TGTGCCTGGACCAGGGGGCAGGAAGGCTACACCTTC. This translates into CAWTRGQEGYTF. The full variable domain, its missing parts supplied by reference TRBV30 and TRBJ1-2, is SQTIHQWPATLVQPVGSPLSLECTVEGTSNPNLYWYRQAAGRGLQLLFYSVGIGQISSEVPQNLSASRPQDRQFILSSKKLLLSDSGFYLCAWTRGQEGYTFGSGTRLTVV.